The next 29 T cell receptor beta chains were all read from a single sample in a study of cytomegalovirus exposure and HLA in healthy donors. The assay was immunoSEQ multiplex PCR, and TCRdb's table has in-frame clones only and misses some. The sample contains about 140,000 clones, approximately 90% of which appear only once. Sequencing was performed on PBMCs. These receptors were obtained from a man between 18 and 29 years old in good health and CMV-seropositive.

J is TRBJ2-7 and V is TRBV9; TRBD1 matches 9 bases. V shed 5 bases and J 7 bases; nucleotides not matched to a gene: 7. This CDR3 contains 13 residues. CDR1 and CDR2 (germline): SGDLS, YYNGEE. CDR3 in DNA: TGTGCCAGCAGTACGACAGGGGGTAGAGAGCAGTACTTC. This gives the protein CASSTTGGREQYF.

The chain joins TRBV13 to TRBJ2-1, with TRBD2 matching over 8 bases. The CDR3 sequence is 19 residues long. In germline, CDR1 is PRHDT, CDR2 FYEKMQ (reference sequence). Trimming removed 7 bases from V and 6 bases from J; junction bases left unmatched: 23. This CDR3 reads CASNHRRTSRTLSTNEQFF. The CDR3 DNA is TGTGCCAGCAACCACCGGCGGACTAGCAGGACGCTATCCACCAATGAGCAGTTCTTC.

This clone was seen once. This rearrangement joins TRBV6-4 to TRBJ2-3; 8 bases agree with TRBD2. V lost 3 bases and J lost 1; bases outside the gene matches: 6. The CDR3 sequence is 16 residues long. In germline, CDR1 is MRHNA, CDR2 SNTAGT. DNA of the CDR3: TGTGCCAGCAGTGAAGCCTCGACTAGCGGCACAGATACGCAGTATTTT. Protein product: CASSEASTSGTDTQYF.

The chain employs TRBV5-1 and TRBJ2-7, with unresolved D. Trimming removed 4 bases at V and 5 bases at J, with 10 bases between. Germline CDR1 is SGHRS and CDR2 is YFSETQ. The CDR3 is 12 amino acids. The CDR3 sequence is CASSRTLDEQYF. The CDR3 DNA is TGCGCCAGCAGCCGTACTTTAGACGAGCAGTACTTC.

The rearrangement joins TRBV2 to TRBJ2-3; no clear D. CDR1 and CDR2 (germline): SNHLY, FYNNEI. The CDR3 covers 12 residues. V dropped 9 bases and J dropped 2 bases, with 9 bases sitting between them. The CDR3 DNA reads TGTGCCAGTGTGCGCAACACAGATACGCAGTATTTT. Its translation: CASVRNTDTQYF.

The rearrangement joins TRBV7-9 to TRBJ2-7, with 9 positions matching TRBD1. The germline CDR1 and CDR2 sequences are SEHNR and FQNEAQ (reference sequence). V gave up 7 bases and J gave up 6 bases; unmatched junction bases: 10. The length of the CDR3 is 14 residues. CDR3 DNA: TGTGCCAGCACCCACCGGGACAGGGTCTTCGAGCAGTACTTC. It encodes CASTHRDRVFEQYF.

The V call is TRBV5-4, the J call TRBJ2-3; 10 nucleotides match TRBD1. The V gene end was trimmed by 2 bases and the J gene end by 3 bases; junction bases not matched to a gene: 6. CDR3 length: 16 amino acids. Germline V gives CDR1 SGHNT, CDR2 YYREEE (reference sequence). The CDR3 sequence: CASSFRQGAHTDTQYF. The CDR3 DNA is TGTGCCAGCAGCTTTCGACAGGGGGCGCATACAGATACGCAGTATTTT.

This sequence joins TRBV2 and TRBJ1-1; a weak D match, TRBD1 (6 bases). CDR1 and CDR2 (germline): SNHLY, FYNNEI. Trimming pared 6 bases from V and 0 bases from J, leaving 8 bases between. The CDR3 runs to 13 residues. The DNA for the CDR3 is TGTGCCAGCAGGGGACAAGTGAACACTGAAGCTTTCTTT. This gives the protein CASRGQVNTEAFF.

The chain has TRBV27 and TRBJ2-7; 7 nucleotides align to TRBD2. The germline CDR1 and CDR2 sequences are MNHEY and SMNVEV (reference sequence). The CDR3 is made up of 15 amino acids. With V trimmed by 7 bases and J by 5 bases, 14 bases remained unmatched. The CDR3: CASTSSGLAAHEQYF. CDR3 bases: TGTGCCAGCACCTCAAGCGGTCTAGCGGCCCACGAGCAGTACTTC.

CDR3 loop: CAMNGGPNTEAFF. Here the CDR3 DNA reads TGTGCCATGAATGGTGGCCCGAACACTGAAGCTTTCTTT. The rearrangement links TRBV10-3 to TRBJ1-1, with D uncertain. The germline V and J ends were trimmed by 9 bases and 1 base, with 12 bases remaining between them. The CDR3 contains 13 residues. Germline CDR1 is ENHRY and CDR2 is SYGVKD.

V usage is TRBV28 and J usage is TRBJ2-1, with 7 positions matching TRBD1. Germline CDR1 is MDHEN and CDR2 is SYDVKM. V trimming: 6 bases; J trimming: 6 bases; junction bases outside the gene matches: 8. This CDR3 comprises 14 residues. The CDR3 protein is CASRQGQPRNEQFF. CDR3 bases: TGTGCCAGCAGGCAGGGACAGCCCCGCAATGAGCAGTTCTTC.

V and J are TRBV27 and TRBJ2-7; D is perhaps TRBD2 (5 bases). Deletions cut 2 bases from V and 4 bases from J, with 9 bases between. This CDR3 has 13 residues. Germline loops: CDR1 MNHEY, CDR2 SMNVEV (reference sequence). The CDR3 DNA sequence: TGTGCCAGCAGTTTAGGACTCTTTTACGAGCAGTACTTC. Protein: CASSLGLFYEQYF.

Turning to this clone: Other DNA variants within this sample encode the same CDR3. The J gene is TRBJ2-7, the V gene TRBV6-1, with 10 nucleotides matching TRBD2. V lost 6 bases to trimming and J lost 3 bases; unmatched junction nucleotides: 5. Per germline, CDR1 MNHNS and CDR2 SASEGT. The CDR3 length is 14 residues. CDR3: CASRTLAGDYEQYF. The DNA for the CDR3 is TGTGCCAGCAGAACTCTAGCGGGGGACTACGAGCAGTACTTC.

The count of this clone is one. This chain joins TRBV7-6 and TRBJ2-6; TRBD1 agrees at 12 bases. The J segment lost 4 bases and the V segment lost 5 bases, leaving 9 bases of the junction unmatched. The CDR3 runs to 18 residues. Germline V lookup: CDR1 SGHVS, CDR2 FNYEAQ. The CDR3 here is CASSQPGQGAMGANVLTF. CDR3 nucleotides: TGTGCCAGCAGCCAACCGGGACAGGGGGCAATGGGGGCCAACGTCCTGACTTTC. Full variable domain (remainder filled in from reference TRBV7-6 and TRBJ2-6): GAGVSQSPRYKVTKRGQDVALRCDPISGHVSLYWYRQALGQGPEFLTYFNYEAQQDKSGLPNDRFSAERPEGSISTLTIQRTEQRDSAMYRCASSQPGQGAMGANVLTFGAGSRLTVL.

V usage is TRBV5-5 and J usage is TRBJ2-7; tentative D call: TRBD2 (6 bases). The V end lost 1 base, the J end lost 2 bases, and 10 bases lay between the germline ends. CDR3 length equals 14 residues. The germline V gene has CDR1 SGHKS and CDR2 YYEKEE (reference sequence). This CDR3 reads CASSLFSGAYEQYF. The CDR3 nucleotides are TGTGCCAGCAGCTTGTTTAGCGGAGCCTACGAGCAGTACTTC.

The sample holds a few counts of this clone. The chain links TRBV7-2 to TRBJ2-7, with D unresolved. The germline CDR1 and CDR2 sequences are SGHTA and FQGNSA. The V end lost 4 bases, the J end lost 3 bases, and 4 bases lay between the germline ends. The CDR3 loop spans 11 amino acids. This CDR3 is CASSYYYEQYF. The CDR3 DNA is TGTGCCAGCAGCTACTACTACGAGCAGTACTTC.

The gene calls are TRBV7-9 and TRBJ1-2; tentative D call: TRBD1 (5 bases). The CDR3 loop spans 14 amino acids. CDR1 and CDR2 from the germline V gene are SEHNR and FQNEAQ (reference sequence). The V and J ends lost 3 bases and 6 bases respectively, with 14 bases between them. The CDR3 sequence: CASSFSQGIDGYTF. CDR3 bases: TGTGCCAGCAGCTTTTCCCAGGGAATTGATGGCTACACCTTC.

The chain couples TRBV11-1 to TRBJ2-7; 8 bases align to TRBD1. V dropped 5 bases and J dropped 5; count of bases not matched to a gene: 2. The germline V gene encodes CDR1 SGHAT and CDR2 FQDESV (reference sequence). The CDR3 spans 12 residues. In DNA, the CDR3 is TGTGCCAGCAGCAAGGACAGGGACGAGCAGTACTTC. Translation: CASSKDRDEQYF.

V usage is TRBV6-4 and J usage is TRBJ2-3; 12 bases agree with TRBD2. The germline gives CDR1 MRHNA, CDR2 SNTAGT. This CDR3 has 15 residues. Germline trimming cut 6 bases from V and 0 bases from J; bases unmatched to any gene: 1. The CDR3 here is CASSLAGGSTDTQYF. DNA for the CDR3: TGTGCCAGCAGCCTAGCGGGAGGGAGCACAGATACGCAGTATTTT.

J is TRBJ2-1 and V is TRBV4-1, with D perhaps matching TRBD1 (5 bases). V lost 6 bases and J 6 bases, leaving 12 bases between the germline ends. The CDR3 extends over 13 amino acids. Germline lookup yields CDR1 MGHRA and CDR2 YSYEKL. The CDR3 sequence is CASSPRQSNEQFF. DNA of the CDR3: TGCGCCAGCAGTCCACGACAGAGCAATGAGCAGTTCTTC.

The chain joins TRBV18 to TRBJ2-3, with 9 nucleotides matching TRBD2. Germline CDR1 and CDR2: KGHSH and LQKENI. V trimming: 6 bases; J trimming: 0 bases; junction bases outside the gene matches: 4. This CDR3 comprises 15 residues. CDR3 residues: CASSLTSGSTDTQYF. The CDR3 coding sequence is TGTGCCAGCTCCCTGACTAGCGGAAGCACAGATACGCAGTATTTT.

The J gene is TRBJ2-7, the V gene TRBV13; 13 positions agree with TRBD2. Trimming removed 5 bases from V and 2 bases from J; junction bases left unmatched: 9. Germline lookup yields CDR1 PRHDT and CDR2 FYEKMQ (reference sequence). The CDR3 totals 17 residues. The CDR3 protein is CASSVRTSGGIPYEQYF. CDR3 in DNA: TGTGCCAGCAGCGTACGGACTAGCGGGGGTATACCCTACGAGCAGTACTTC. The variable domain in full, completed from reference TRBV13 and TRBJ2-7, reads AAGVIQSPRHLIKEKRETATLKCYPIPRHDTVYWYQQGPGQDPQFLISFYEKMQSDKGSIPDRFSAQQFSDYHSELNMSSLELGDSALYFCASSVRTSGGIPYEQYFGPGTRLTVT.

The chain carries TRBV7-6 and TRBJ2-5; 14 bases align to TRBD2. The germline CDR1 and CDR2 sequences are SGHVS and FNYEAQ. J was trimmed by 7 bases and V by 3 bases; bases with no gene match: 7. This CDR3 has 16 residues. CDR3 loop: CASSLEGLAGALTQYF. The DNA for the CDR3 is TGTGCCAGCAGCTTGGAGGGACTAGCGGGGGCCCTGACCCAGTACTTC.

The CDR3 sequence is CASRTGVYEQYF. DNA of the CDR3: TGTGCCAGCAGAACGGGAGTTTACGAGCAGTACTTC. The gene calls are TRBV28 and TRBJ2-7; D possibly corresponds to TRBD2 (6 bases). Germline CDR1 is MDHEN and CDR2 is SYDVKM. The V end was cut by 6 bases, the J end by 4 bases, with 10 bases between. The CDR3 runs to 12 residues.

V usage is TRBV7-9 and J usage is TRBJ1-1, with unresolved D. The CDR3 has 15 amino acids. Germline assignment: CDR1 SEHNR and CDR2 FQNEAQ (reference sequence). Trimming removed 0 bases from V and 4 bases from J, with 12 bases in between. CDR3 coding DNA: TGTGCCAGCAGCTTAGCCCAGGATGGGTTCACTGAAGCTTTCTTT. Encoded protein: CASSLAQDGFTEAFF.

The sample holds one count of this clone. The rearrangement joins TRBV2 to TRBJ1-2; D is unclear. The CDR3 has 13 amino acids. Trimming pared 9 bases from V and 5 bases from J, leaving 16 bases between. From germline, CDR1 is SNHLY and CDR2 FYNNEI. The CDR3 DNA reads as TGTGCCAGAGACATTGTCAGCGGGTATGGCTACACCTTC. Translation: CARDIVSGYGYTF. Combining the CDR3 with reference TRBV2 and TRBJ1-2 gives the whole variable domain EPEVTQTPSHQVTQMGQEVILRCVPISNHLYFYWYRQILGQKVEFLVSFYNNEISEKSEIFDDQFSVERPDGSNFTLKIRSTKLEDSAMYFCARDIVSGYGYTFGSGTRLTVV.

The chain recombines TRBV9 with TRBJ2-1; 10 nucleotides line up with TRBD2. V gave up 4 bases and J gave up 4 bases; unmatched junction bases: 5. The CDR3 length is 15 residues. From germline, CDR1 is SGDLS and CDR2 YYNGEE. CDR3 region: CASSLSGGRYNEQFF. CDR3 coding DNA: TGTGCCAGCAGCCTTAGCGGGGGGCGTTACAATGAGCAGTTCTTC.

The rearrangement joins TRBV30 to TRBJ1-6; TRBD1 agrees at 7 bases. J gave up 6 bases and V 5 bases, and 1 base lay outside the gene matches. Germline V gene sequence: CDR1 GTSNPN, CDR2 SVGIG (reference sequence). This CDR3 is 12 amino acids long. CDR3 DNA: TGTGCCTGGGGACAGGTTAATTCACCCCTCCACTTT. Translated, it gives CAWGQVNSPLHF. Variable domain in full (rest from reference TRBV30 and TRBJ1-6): SQTIHQWPATLVQPVGSPLSLECTVEGTSNPNLYWYRQAAGRGLQLLFYSVGIGQISSEVPQNLSASRPQDRQFILSSKKLLLSDSGFYLCAWGQVNSPLHFGNGTRLTVT.

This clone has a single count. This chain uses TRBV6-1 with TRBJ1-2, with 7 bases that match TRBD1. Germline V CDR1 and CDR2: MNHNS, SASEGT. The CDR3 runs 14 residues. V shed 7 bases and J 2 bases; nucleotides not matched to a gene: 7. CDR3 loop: CASKRDSQNYGYTF. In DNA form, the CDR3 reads TGTGCCAGCAAAAGGGACAGCCAAAACTATGGCTACACCTTC.